This T cell receptor (beta chain) derives from a study of early T cells in non-severe SARS-CoV-2 infection. Study-level background: Unpaired chains resulted from sequencing bulk RNA of unsorted whole blood. Study findings and constraints: Clonotype matching in VDJdb favored anti-spike CD8 responses and did not capture private and CD4 specificities.

Individual cDNA molecules each received unique molecular identifiers attached to them. TCRdb recomputed calls from the 5' RACE reads with MiXCR, one row per CDR3 protein. In the table there are roughly 120,000 distinct CDR3 sequences, roughly 12% of which are singletons. V lost 6 bases, J lost 2 bases, and 11 bases lay in between. Germline V gene lookup returns CDR1 MNHEY and CDR2 SVGAGI. The CDR3 sequence is 13 residues long. This clonotype was recorded a few times. Its antigen is not identified. This TCR was recovered from an adult who was a healthcare worker with PCR-confirmed SARS-CoV-2 infection or an uninfected control (not recorded which). V is TRBV6-5 and J is TRBJ2-7; the D gene could be TRBD1 or TRBD2 (5 bases each). This specimen was whole blood, taken at baseline. The CDR3 protein is CASRHGAAYEQYF. The CDR3 DNA follows: TGTGCCAGCAGACACGGGGCCGCCTACGAGCAGTACTTC.